This entry lists 30 T cell receptor beta chains sequenced from one sample in a study of neurological immune-mediated disorders. TCRdb ran MiXCR on the 5' RACE reads and lists one entry per CDR3 protein. The sample consists of tens of thousands of distinct CDR3 sequences, 2.5% to 3% of them appearing once. The sequenced material came from PBMCs. The receptors were gathered from a woman under 40 with multiple sclerosis.

This clonotype occurred many times. The chain links TRBV11-2 to TRBJ2-3, with D uncertain. The CDR3 covers 16 residues. V dropped 5 bases and J dropped 4 bases, with 19 bases sitting between them. Germline CDR1 and CDR2: SGHAT and FQNNGV. The DNA of the CDR3 is TGTGCCAGCAGCCGGGTGACGGTAACCCCGGCAGATACGCAGTATTTT. This codes for CASSRVTVTPADTQYF.

This clonotype has a count of ten or more. The rearrangement links TRBV9 to TRBJ2-1, with TRBD1 matching over 10 bases. This CDR3 contains 15 residues. V was pared by 3 bases and J by 5 bases, with 5 bases of the junction left unmatched. Germline-derived CDR1 and CDR2 are SGDLS and YYNGEE. CDR3 sequence: CASSGGTGANNEQFF. CDR3 DNA sequence: TGTGCCAGCAGCGGAGGGACAGGGGCCAACAATGAGCAGTTCTTC.

This clonotype was recorded at least ten times. This chain joins TRBV5-1 and TRBJ2-5; perhaps TRBD1 as D (6 bases). Germline CDR1 and CDR2: SGHRS and YFSETQ. The CDR3 consists of 13 residues. The V end was cut by 0 bases, the J end by 6 bases, with 9 bases between. In DNA form, the CDR3 reads TGCGCCAGCAGCTTGGATCAGGGGAAGACCCAGTACTTC. Amino acids: CASSLDQGKTQYF.

This chain uses TRBV11-2 with TRBJ1-2; TRBD1 might be the D (5 bases). V dropped 3 bases and J dropped 8 bases, with 19 bases sitting between them. CDR1 is SGHAT and CDR2 is FQNNGV in the germline V gene. CDR3 length: 15 amino acids. CDR3 sequence: CASSLNLPGPVGYTF. The CDR3 coding sequence is TGTGCCAGCAGCTTGAATTTGCCAGGGCCAGTAGGCTACACCTTC.

This clonotype has at least ten counts. J is TRBJ2-3 and V is TRBV7-9, with a possible D match to TRBD2 (6 bases). This CDR3 contains 18 residues. V lost 5 bases to trimming and J lost 2 bases, with 23 bases between them. The germline V gene encodes CDR1 SEHNR and CDR2 FQNEAQ (reference sequence). The CDR3 nucleotides read TGTGCCAGCAGCCCAGCCCGGCGGGGTGGCGGGGTCACAGATACGCAGTATTTT. Protein sequence: CASSPARRGGGVTDTQYF.

V and J are TRBV15 and TRBJ2-3; D is undetermined. This CDR3 has 14 amino acids. Trimming removed 3 bases at V and 3 bases at J, with 10 bases between. Germline CDR1 reads LNHNV; CDR2 reads YYDKDF (reference sequence). CDR3 DNA sequence: TGTGCCACCAGCAGGAACAGTGAAACAGATACGCAGTATTTT. It encodes CATSRNSETDTQYF.

This clonotype was picked up many times. The chain uses TRBV7-3 and TRBJ2-3; no clear D. Germline V gene data show CDR1 as SGHTA and CDR2 as FQGTGA. The CDR3 has 13 amino acids. V gave up 5 bases and J gave up 6 bases, with 12 bases separating them. CDR3 coding DNA: TGTGCCAGCAGCCCCTGGTCCATGGATACGCAGTATTTT. Its translation is CASSPWSMDTQYF.

V and J are TRBV6-5 and TRBJ2-1; TRBD2 matches 10 bases. The CDR3 has 15 residues. Germline V gene sequence: CDR1 MNHEY, CDR2 SVGAGI. V was clipped by 5 bases and J by 3 bases; unmatched bases: 4. CDR3 loop: CASSPGLAVYNEQFF. CDR3 sequence (DNA): TGTGCCAGCAGTCCAGGACTAGCGGTCTACAATGAGCAGTTCTTC.

The sample holds many counts of this clonotype. The chain joins TRBV20-1 to TRBJ1-2; perhaps TRBD1 as D (6 bases). The CDR3 sequence is 12 residues long. CDR1 is DFQATT and CDR2 is SNEGSKA in the germline V gene (reference sequence). The V and J ends lost 0 bases and 6 bases respectively, with 8 bases between them. This CDR3 reads CSARDQGHGYTF. The CDR3 nucleotides are TGCAGTGCTAGAGATCAGGGGCATGGCTACACCTTC.

This clonotype was found many times. A clone one base away is much larger, so this may be a read error. This chain connects TRBV5-8 to TRBJ1-4; D may be TRBD1 (5 bases). Germline CDR1 is SGHTS and CDR2 is YDEGEE. CDR3 length equals 11 residues. The CDR3 DNA reads as TGTGACAGCAGCTTGTACGGGGGACTGTTTTTT. Translation: CDSSLYGGLFF. Based on the CDR3 plus reference TRBV5-8 and TRBJ1-4, the full variable domain is EAGVTQSPTHLIKTRGQQATLRCSPISGHTSVYWYQQALGLGLQFLLWYDEGEERNRGNFPPRFSGRQFPNYSSELNVNALELEDSALYLCDSSLYGGLFFGSGTQLSVL.

This clonotype was detected a few times. V is TRBV7-2 and J is TRBJ2-1; D is possibly TRBD2 (8 bases). Trimming removed 5 bases from V and 12 bases from J, with 26 bases in between. Germline CDR1 reads SGHTA; CDR2 reads FQGNSA. The CDR3 has 16 amino acids. CDR3 nucleotide sequence: TGTGCCAGCAGCCTATCGACAGGGAATCGGGGGGGTGCGCAGTTCTTC. This sequence encodes CASSLSTGNRGGAQFF.

This clonotype was seen a single time. Since a much larger clone is just one base distant, this may be a read error. The gene calls are TRBV18 and TRBJ1-3, with 8 positions matching TRBD1. Germline CDR1 is KGHSH and CDR2 is LQKENI. The CDR3 has 17 residues. The CDR3 DNA sequence: TGTGCCAGCTCACCACCCCGGACAGGGTTAGGAGGAAACGCCATATATTTT. Protein sequence: CASSPPRTGLGGNAIYF. The full variable domain, in which reference TRBV18 and TRBJ1-3 provide the parts outside the CDR3, is NAGVMQNPRHLVRRRGQEARLRCSPMKGHSHVYWYRQLPEEGLKFMVYLQKENIIDESGMPKERFSAEFPKEGPSILRIQQVVRGDSAAYFCASSPPRTGLGGNAIYFGEGSWLTVV.

This clonotype was seen many times. The J gene is TRBJ1-6, the V gene TRBV20-1; D might be TRBD1 (6 bases). Per germline, CDR1 DFQATT and CDR2 SNEGSKA (reference sequence). This CDR3 comprises 14 residues. V gave up 3 bases and J gave up 8 bases, with 14 bases separating them. Here the CDR3 reads CSASLGQYDSPLHF. The CDR3 bases are TGCAGTGCTAGCCTCGGACAGTACGATTCACCCCTCCACTTT.

This clonotype has a single count. This clone may be a read error of a much larger clone one base away. The chain combines TRBV6-1 with TRBJ2-7; TRBD2 matches at 11 bases. The length of the CDR3 is 15 residues. Germline V lookup: CDR1 MNHNS, CDR2 SASEGT. V was pared by 4 bases and J by 2 bases, with 4 bases of the junction left unmatched. DNA for the CDR3: TGTGCCAGCAGTGCGGGACTAGCGGAGCCCTACGAGCAGTACTTC. The encoded protein is CASSAGLAEPYEQYF.

This clonotype was detected ten times or more. This chain links TRBV5-1 with TRBJ2-1; maybe TRBD2 (6 bases). Deletions cut 4 bases from V and 1 base from J, with 12 bases between. The CDR3 is made up of 15 amino acids. The germline gives CDR1 SGHRS, CDR2 YFSETQ. CDR3 DNA sequence: TGCGCCAGCAGCCCCGGGACTCTATCCTACAATGAGCAGTTCTTC. Amino acid sequence: CASSPGTLSYNEQFF. The full variable domain, completed using reference TRBV5-1 and TRBJ2-1, is KAGVTQTPRYLIKTRGQQVTLSCSPISGHRSVSWYQQTPGQGLQFLFEYFSETQRNKGNFPGRFSGRQFSNSRSEMNVSTLELGDSALYLCASSPGTLSYNEQFFGPGTRLTVL.

There are many counts of this clonotype. A read error may explain this, as a much larger clone is one base away. This CDR3 is missing its conserved last phenylalanine or tryptophan, likely due to a read error. CDR3 protein: CATSEGRGPGYTC. The CDR3 DNA is TGTGCCACCAGTGAAGGCAGGGGGCCTGGCTACACCTGC. The rearrangement joins TRBV24-1 to TRBJ1-2; 8 bases align to TRBD1. V lost 4 bases and J lost 7; bases outside the gene matches: 4. The CDR3 runs to 13 residues. Germline-derived CDR1 and CDR2 are KGHDR and SFDVKD.

This clonotype was counted many times. The rearrangement joins TRBV27 to TRBJ2-7; TRBD2 matches at 8 bases. The CDR3 has 14 amino acids. Germline V lookup: CDR1 MNHEY, CDR2 SMNVEV (reference sequence). With V trimmed by 6 bases and J by 3 bases, 7 bases remained unmatched. CDR3 DNA: TGTGCCAGCAGGAGAGCGGGAGAGGGCTACGAGCAGTACTTC. It is translated as CASRRAGEGYEQYF.

This clonotype was detected many times. The chain joins TRBV28 to TRBJ2-7; D may be TRBD2 (6 bases). V lost 3 bases and J lost 0, with 12 bases in between. CDR1 MDHEN and CDR2 SYDVKM come from the germline V gene. This CDR3 comprises 15 residues. The CDR3 DNA sequence: TGTGCCAGCAGTTTGCGGGACCTACTCTCCTACGAGCAGTACTTC. It codes for CASSLRDLLSYEQYF. Looking up the rest from reference TRBV28 and TRBJ2-7 gives the full variable domain: DVKVTQSSRYLVKRTGEKVFLECVQDMDHENMFWYRQDPGLGLRLIYFSYDVKMKEKGDIPEGYSVSREKKERFSLILESASTNQTSMYLCASSLRDLLSYEQYFGPGTRLTVT.

Ten or more counts support this clonotype. The V call is TRBV20-1, the J call TRBJ2-7; maybe TRBD1 (6 bases). The V and J ends lost 5 bases and 3 bases respectively, with 17 bases between them. Germline V gives CDR1 DFQATT, CDR2 SNEGSKA (reference sequence). The CDR3 runs 14 residues. The CDR3 protein is CSAPPQGLSYEQYF. CDR3 DNA: TGCAGTGCTCCACCTCAGGGGTTAAGCTACGAGCAGTACTTC.

This clonotype was detected many times. The rearrangement links TRBV20-1 to TRBJ2-2; possible D gene TRBD1, 6 bases. This CDR3 region has 12 residues. Trimming removed 2 bases from V and 8 bases from J, with 9 bases in between. Per the germline V gene, CDR1 is DFQATT and CDR2 is SNEGSKA (reference sequence). The CDR3 loop reads CSARQGSGELFF. The CDR3 bases are TGCAGTGCTAGACAGGGGTCGGGGGAGCTGTTTTTT.

This clonotype was seen at least ten times. The rearrangement joins TRBV29-1 to TRBJ2-2; 11 positions match TRBD2. J gave up 0 bases and V 4 bases, and 1 base lay outside the gene matches. Germline V gives CDR1 SQVTM, CDR2 ANQGSEA. This CDR3 is 15 amino acids long. CDR3: CSVAGLAANTGELFF. The CDR3 region has the DNA TGCAGCGTTGCGGGACTAGCGGCGAACACCGGGGAGCTGTTTTTT.

This clonotype showed up many times. The V and J genes are TRBV3-1 and TRBJ2-1, with 8 bases aligning to TRBD2. Germline V gene data show CDR1 as LGHDT and CDR2 as YNNKEL (reference sequence). This CDR3 region has 13 residues. V dropped 3 bases and J dropped 7; count of bases not matched to a gene: 2. The CDR3 loop reads CASSHPSGNEQFF. CDR3 bases: TGTGCCAGCAGCCACCCTAGCGGGAATGAGCAGTTCTTC.

This clonotype was recorded many times. The chain employs TRBV27 and TRBJ2-5; weak D call: TRBD1 (5 bases). This CDR3 spans 13 amino acids. Germline V lookup: CDR1 MNHEY, CDR2 SMNVEV (reference sequence). Between the trimmed V and J ends, which lost 6 bases and 2 bases, there was a span of 10 bases. The CDR3 sequence: CASRGLMQETQYF. The CDR3 coding sequence is TGTGCCAGCAGGGGGCTGATGCAAGAGACCCAGTACTTC.

The table lists this clonotype with a few counts. The chain employs TRBV27 and TRBJ2-1, with D possibly being TRBD1 (5 bases). The CDR3 contains 14 residues. The V end lost 6 bases, the J end lost 5 bases, and 14 bases lay between the germline ends. CDR1 and CDR2 from the germline V gene are MNHEY and SMNVEV (reference sequence). In DNA form, the CDR3 reads TGTGCCAGCAGGCCGGACACCATAAACAATGAGCAGTTCTTC. Translating gives CASRPDTINNEQFF.

The rearrangement joins TRBV10-3 to TRBJ2-7; maybe TRBD1 (5 bases). V was cut by 8 bases and J by 7 bases, with 15 bases left in between. The germline gives CDR1 ENHRY, CDR2 SYGVKD. The CDR3 sequence is 12 residues long. DNA of the CDR3: TGTGCCATCTCCGACAGTACCAAAGAGCAGTACTTC. Protein: CAISDSTKEQYF.

This clonotype was counted many times. V usage is TRBV3-1 and J usage is TRBJ1-1; no firm D call. CDR1 is LGHDT, CDR2 YNNKEL, per germline (reference sequence). Trimming took 6 bases from V and 1 from J, leaving 9 bases between them. The CDR3 loop spans 13 amino acids. The CDR3 reads CASRQTENTEAFF. CDR3 nucleotides: TGTGCCAGCAGGCAGACGGAGAACACTGAAGCTTTCTTT.

Many counts were recorded for this clonotype. The chain combines TRBV9 with TRBJ2-6; D gene uncertain. The germline gives CDR1 SGDLS, CDR2 YYNGEE. The CDR3 contains 17 residues. V was cut by 5 bases and J by 0 bases, with 15 bases left in between. The CDR3 is CASSEPSTDSGANVLTF. CDR3 nucleotide sequence: TGTGCCAGCAGTGAACCCTCCACAGACTCTGGGGCCAACGTCCTGACTTTC.

The sample holds many counts of this clonotype. This chain joins TRBV28 and TRBJ1-1; 9 bases fit TRBD1. V gave up 4 bases and J gave up 7 bases; unmatched junction bases: 7. The CDR3 covers 14 residues. CDR1 is MDHEN, CDR2 SYDVKM, per germline. The CDR3 sequence: CASSSGQGVHEAFF. The CDR3 DNA reads TGTGCCAGCAGTTCGGGACAGGGTGTTCATGAAGCTTTCTTT.

This clonotype was picked up many times. The genes are TRBV11-2 and TRBJ2-2, with unresolved D. V lost 6 bases to trimming and J lost 4 bases, with 18 bases between them. The CDR3 runs to 16 residues. Germline V gene data show CDR1 as SGHAT and CDR2 as FQNNGV. For the CDR3, the DNA is TGTGCCAGCAGTCCTAGTGGGGATTGGGGCACCGGGGAGCTGTTTTTT. Encoded protein: CASSPSGDWGTGELFF.

This clonotype was counted at least ten times. This chain connects TRBV5-6 to TRBJ2-5; D not certain. Germline CDR1 is SGHDT and CDR2 is YYEEEE. Trimming shortened V by 4 bases and J by 1 base, and 14 bases separated the two germline ends. This CDR3 has 15 residues. The CDR3 bases are TGTGCCAGCAGCACGGACCCCCTAACCCAAGAGACCCAGTACTTC. Translation gives CASSTDPLTQETQYF.